Below, 21 T cell receptor beta chains from the same sample are listed, as sequenced in a study of Graves' ophthalmopathy and Graves' hyperthyroidism (dated by TCRdb to the late 2010s). TCRdb names Illumina HiSeq 2000 as the instrument used. For repertoire sequencing, the TCR beta CDR3 regions were amplified from RNA transcripts. The first round of RT-PCR was done with HTBI primers and the Qiagen OneStep RT-PCR kit, and was followed by a second round of multiplex PCR, then size selection and purification. The public reads were quality trimmed at Q25 with fastp and then assembled into clones with MiXCR by TCRdb, keeping productive beta chains. Merged by CDR3 protein, the rows form single entries marked with the most common genes and DNA. The sample has about 58,000 distinct CDR3 sequences on record, roughly 46% of them singletons. 4.7% of the sample goes to the ten largest clones. The source material was peripheral blood. The receptors here all came from an adult woman with Graves' ophthalmopathy.

This sequence joins TRBV20-1 and TRBJ2-7; D may correspond to TRBD1 or TRBD2 (6 bases each). The germline V gene encodes CDR1 DFQATT and CDR2 SNEGSKA (reference sequence). The CDR3 totals 14 residues. V lost 1 base to trimming and J lost 2 bases, with 12 bases between them. Here the CDR3 reads CSARVGGATYEQYF. The CDR3 nucleotides read TGCAGTGCTAGAGTCGGGGGCGCAACCTACGAGCAGTACTTC.

This clonotype was counted many times. Without the conserved terminal phenylalanine or tryptophan, this CDR3 likely stems from a read error. The DNA is omitted, as the CDR3 cannot be located on it reliably, and the CDR3 follows TCRdb's listing. The chain has TRBV6-1 and TRBJ2-7; the table's D call TRBD2 went unverified against the DNA. The CDR3 length is 15 residues, termini included. CDR1 is MNHNS, CDR2 SASEGT, per germline. The CDR3 protein is CASSESMWDERESPD.

The chain carries TRBV19 and TRBJ1-2; possibly TRBD1 for D (5 bases). This CDR3 spans 13 amino acids. The germline CDR1 and CDR2 sequences are LNHDA and SQIVND (reference sequence). The V gene lost 4 bases and the J gene lost 4 bases, with 10 bases spanning the gap. The CDR3 loop is CASSNQGGYGYTF. CDR3 DNA: TGTGCCAGTAGTAATCAGGGTGGCTATGGCTACACCTTC.

This clonotype came up once. The rearrangement uses TRBV20-1 and TRBJ2-7, with D maybe TRBD2 (6 bases). Germline values: CDR1 DFQATT, CDR2 SNEGSKA (reference sequence). V was cut by 5 bases and J by 2 bases, with 19 bases left in between. The length of the CDR3 is 15 residues. The CDR3 here is CSAALEPGVAYEQYF. CDR3 nucleotides: TGCAGTGCTGCCCTTGAACCGGGAGTTGCCTACGAGCAGTACTTC.

This clonotype is medium-sized by share. V usage is TRBV24-1 and J usage is TRBJ1-1; D possibly corresponds to TRBD1 (5 bases). The CDR3 extends over 14 amino acids. The germline CDR1 and CDR2 sequences are KGHDR and SFDVKD. V was pared by 5 bases and J by 1 base, with 10 bases between. As DNA, the CDR3 is TGTGCCACCAGTGGGTCAGGGACGAACACTGAAGCTTTCTTT. This encodes CATSGSGTNTEAFF.

The chain combines TRBV6-2 or TRBV6-3 with TRBJ2-3, with 12 nucleotides matching TRBD1. CDR1 is MNHEY and CDR2 is SVGEGT in the germline V gene. This CDR3 is built from 14 residues. With 9 bases clipped from V and 4 bases from J, the junction kept 5 bases outside the gene matches. In DNA, the CDR3 is TGTGCCAGTCGGGGGACAGGGGGCGCAGATACGCAGTATTTT. Translated, it gives CASRGTGGADTQYF.

This clonotype was seen at least ten times. The V gene is TRBV29-1, the J gene TRBJ2-3, with TRBD2 matching 9 bases. CDR1 SQVTM and CDR2 ANQGSEA come from the germline V gene. CDR3 size: 15 residues. V gave up 3 bases and J gave up 2 bases; unmatched junction bases: 6. CDR3: CSVEGGRAPTDTQYF. As DNA, the CDR3 is TGCAGCGTTGAGGGCGGGAGGGCCCCCACAGATACGCAGTATTTT.

This clonotype was detected only once. The gene calls are TRBV6-5 and TRBJ1-5; D ambiguous. Trimming took 5 bases from V and 11 from J, leaving 16 bases between them. This CDR3 is built from 13 residues. The V gene's germline CDR1 is MNHEY and CDR2 SVGAGI. The CDR3 DNA follows: TGTGCCAGCAGTCGATCCCCTCGAGGGTCCCAGCATTTT. It translates to CASSRSPRGSQHF.

This clonotype has a count of ten or more. This rearrangement joins TRBV24-1 to TRBJ2-2; 9 bases align to TRBD2. Germline V gene data show CDR1 as KGHDR and CDR2 as SFDVKD. The CDR3 spans 14 residues. Germline trimming cut 10 bases from V and 6 bases from J; bases unmatched to any gene: 8. Here the CDR3 reads CATRSGSAPGELFF. The CDR3 nucleotides are TGTGCCACACGTAGCGGGAGTGCCCCCGGGGAGCTGTTTTTT.

In this sample, this clonotype turned up many times. Written as DNA, the CDR3 is TGTGCCAGCAGCCAAGAGCTTGGGGAATGGAACGAGCAGTACTTC. Protein: CASSQELGEWNEQYF. V is TRBV3-1 and J is TRBJ2-7; D gene ambiguous. There are 15 residues in the CDR3. V dropped 0 bases and J dropped 5 bases, with 14 bases sitting between them. CDR1 is LGHDT, CDR2 YNNKEL, per germline (reference sequence).

This clonotype was picked up many times. This chain links TRBV11-2 with TRBJ2-2; D may be TRBD1 (6 bases). Germline V gene sequence: CDR1 SGHAT, CDR2 FQNNGV. The CDR3 sequence is 16 residues long. The V end lost 1 base, the J end lost 7 bases, and 16 bases lay between the germline ends. CDR3 sequence reads: CASSLAVTGIGGELFF. The CDR3 nucleotides read TGTGCCAGCAGCTTAGCTGTGACAGGAATTGGCGGGGAGCTGTTTTTT.

On this clonotype itself: As the CDR3 is not closed by the conserved phenylalanine or tryptophan, this likely results from a read error. The CDR3 DNA sequence: TGTGCCAGCAGGGGGACAGGGATGGCAGATACGCAGTATCTT. Protein sequence: CASRGTGMADTQYL. The chain recombines TRBV6-1 with TRBJ2-3; 9 bases fit TRBD1. CDR3 length: 14 amino acids. Germline CDR1 MNHNS, CDR2 SASEGT. V lost 6 bases, J lost 4 bases, and 5 bases stayed unmatched.

V gene TRBV6-4 combines with J gene TRBJ2-2; a possible D gene is TRBD1 (6 bases). Trimming pared 2 bases from V and 8 bases from J, leaving 6 bases between. The CDR3 is made up of 12 amino acids. Germline V CDR1 and CDR2: MRHNA, SNTAGT. CDR3 nucleotide sequence: TGTGCCAGCAGTGACGGGACAGGGGAGCTGTTTTTT. This encodes CASSDGTGELFF.

CDR3 sequence (DNA): TGTGCCAGCAGCTTAGCTTACGCCTACACCTTC. Translating gives CASSLAYAYTF. The V call is TRBV7-2, the J call TRBJ1-2; D is undetermined. Trimming removed 0 bases from V and 10 bases from J, with 6 bases in between. This CDR3 has 11 amino acids. Germline values: CDR1 SGHTA, CDR2 FQGNSA.

V and J are TRBV9 and TRBJ2-1; the match to TRBD2 covers 8 bases. The trim removed 4 bases at V and 4 bases at J, leaving 10 bases unmatched. This CDR3 is built from 16 residues. CDR1 and CDR2 (germline): SGDLS, YYNGEE. CDR3 nucleotides: TGTGCCAGCAGCCAGGACCGGGAGGGAAGTTACAATGAGCAGTTCTTC. It codes for CASSQDREGSYNEQFF.

Turning to this clonotype: The conserved phenylalanine or tryptophan is not found at the CDR3 terminus, so this likely reflects a read error. The genes are TRBV7-2 and TRBJ1-5, with D hard to call. V was trimmed by 7 bases and J by 6 bases, leaving 10 bases between them. CDR1 SGHTA and CDR2 FQGNSA come from the germline V gene. The CDR3 extends over 12 amino acids. DNA of the CDR3: TGTGCCAGCATGTGGCGCATTCAGCCCCAGCATATT. Its protein product is CASMWRIQPQHI.

This clonotype was counted at least ten times. This chain links TRBV20-1 with TRBJ2-7; a possible D gene is TRBD2 (6 bases). Germline V gene data show CDR1 as DFQATT and CDR2 as SNEGSKA (reference sequence). There are 14 residues in the CDR3. Between the trimmed V and J ends, which lost 1 base and 0 bases, there was a span of 10 bases. The CDR3: CSARGRGSSYEQYF. The CDR3 bases are TGCAGTGCTAGAGGTCGGGGGAGCTCCTACGAGCAGTACTTC.

This chain connects TRBV7-2 to TRBJ2-7; D gene unclear. Germline CDR1 reads SGHTA; CDR2 reads FQGNSA. V shed 0 bases and J shed 5 bases, with 14 bases lying between them. The CDR3 extends over 15 amino acids. The DNA for the CDR3 is TGTGCCAGCAGCTTAGCCTCTCTCCTGGGCAACGAGCAGTACTTC. This sequence encodes CASSLASLLGNEQYF.

As to this clonotype: This may come from a read error, since a much larger clone is one base off. V is TRBV3-1 and J is TRBJ2-1; D gene uncertain. The CDR3 runs to 13 residues. From germline, CDR1 is LGHDT and CDR2 YNNKEL (reference sequence). The CDR3 spells CASNQGGDNEQFF. Written as DNA, the CDR3 is TGTGCCAGCAACCAAGGTGGTGACAATGAGCAGTTCTTC.

This clonotype was found many times. V is TRBV3-1 and J is TRBJ2-3; no clear D. Germline CDR1 and CDR2: LGHDT and YNNKEL (reference sequence). The CDR3 loop spans 13 amino acids. Trimming cost V 4 bases and J 5 bases, with 10 bases left between them. CDR3 sequence reads: CASSLSLGDTQYF. The DNA of the CDR3 is TGTGCCAGCAGCCTCAGTTTAGGAGATACGCAGTATTTT.

This clonotype was seen at least ten times. The CDR3 DNA reads as TGTGCCAGCAGCTTAGGGACAGGAGTTTCCTACGAGCAGTACTTC. Encoded protein: CASSLGTGVSYEQYF. This sequence joins TRBV13 and TRBJ2-7, with a possible D match to TRBD1 (6 bases). This CDR3 is built from 15 residues. The V gene lost 0 bases and the J gene lost 1 base, with 10 bases spanning the gap. The germline V gene encodes CDR1 PRHDT and CDR2 FYEKMQ (reference sequence).